These 28 T cell receptor beta chains were all obtained from the same sample, sequenced in a study of blood T cells in healthy people across ages. Combining a sample-barcoded 5' primer with a J-beta primer mix, a second PCR ran for about 6 to 12 cycles. TCRdb called the 5' RACE reads again in MiXCR, with one record for every CDR3 protein. The sample includes some 670,000 distinct CDR3 sequences, about 51% of them seen just once. Specimen: blood. The receptors were gathered from a woman older than 75 in good health.

Of note for this clonotype: With a much larger clone just one base away, this may be a read error. The chain has TRBV20-1 and TRBJ2-5; D is unresolved. The DNA matches TRBJ2-7 better at its end, which makes the J call doubtful. Germline CDR1 DFQATT, CDR2 SNEGSKA (reference sequence). The CDR3 has 15 amino acids. DNA for the CDR3: TGCAGTGCTAGACACGAGCCTGGATCGCTCTACGAGCAGTACTTC. Protein: CSARHEPGSLYEQYF.

V gene TRBV12-3 or TRBV12-4 combines with J gene TRBJ2-5; 13 nucleotides agree with TRBD2. The J call is in doubt because the DNA end fits TRBJ2-7 better. The CDR3 sequence is 16 residues long. The DNA for the CDR3 is TGTGCCAGCAGACCGGGACTAGCGGGGACGAACTACGAGCAGTACTTC. It yields the protein CASRPGLAGTNYEQYF.

This chain links TRBV20-1 with TRBJ1-3; D ambiguous. Trimming took 1 base from V and 0 from J, leaving 7 bases between them. CDR3 length: 14 amino acids. CDR1 and CDR2 (germline): DFQATT, SNEGSKA (reference sequence). CDR3 bases: TGCAGTGCTAGAGGTGGCAGCTCTGGAAACACCATATATTTT. This translates into CSARGGSSGNTIYF.

This clonotype came up many times. V gene TRBV7-9 combines with J gene TRBJ2-5, with D perhaps assigned TRBD1 or TRBD2 (5 bases each). The CDR3 runs 15 residues. V lost 7 bases, J lost 1 base, and 16 bases lay in between. Looked up from germline, CDR1 is SEHNR and CDR2 is FQNEAQ (reference sequence). CDR3 DNA: TGTGCCAGCACCTCATTTATGGGACCCCAAGAGACCCAGTACTTC. It specifies CASTSFMGPQETQYF.

CDR3 sequence: CASSLGQKNIQYF. In nucleotides, the CDR3 is TGTGCCAGCAGCTTAGGTCAGAAAAACATTCAGTACTTC. This chain connects TRBV7-9 to TRBJ2-7; D gene unclear. Near its end, the DNA agrees better with TRBJ2-4, so the J call may be wrong. This CDR3 has 13 residues. Germline lookup yields CDR1 SEHNR and CDR2 FQNEAQ (reference sequence).

This chain joins TRBV5-1 and TRBJ2-2; D call uncertain. Per germline, CDR1 SGHRS and CDR2 YFSETQ. V was shortened by 3 bases and J by 6 bases, with 12 bases between the two germline ends. The CDR3 is 14 amino acids. This chain's CDR3 is CASSSYRLAGELFF. DNA of the CDR3: TGCGCCAGCAGCTCTTACCGGCTGGCCGGGGAGCTGTTTTTT.

In its sample, this clonotype was seen a few times. The rearrangement uses TRBV6-4 and TRBJ2-3; D might be TRBD2 (5 bases). With 6 bases removed from V and 6 bases from J, the gap between germline ends came to 19 bases. This CDR3 has 15 residues. Germline-derived CDR1 and CDR2 are MRHNA and SNTAGT. CDR3 nucleotide sequence: TGTGCCAGCAGCGAATCACGGGCTCAGCGGGATACGCAGTATTTT. Protein sequence: CASSESRAQRDTQYF.

This chain uses TRBV5-4 with TRBJ2-5; 8 bases map to TRBD1. Germline-derived CDR1 and CDR2 are SGHNT and YYREEE (reference sequence). Trimming at V came to 5 bases and at J to 2 bases, leaving 8 bases not matched to a gene. The CDR3 totals 15 residues. CDR3 loop: CASRYRGWTQETQYF. CDR3 bases: TGTGCCAGCAGGTACAGGGGGTGGACGCAAGAGACCCAGTACTTC.

The V and J genes are TRBV3-1 and TRBJ1-1; TRBD1 matches 10 bases. V lost 3 bases and J lost 5; bases outside the gene matches: 3. CDR1 is LGHDT, CDR2 YNNKEL, per germline (reference sequence). This CDR3 contains 14 residues. CDR3 in amino acids: CASSQGQGMTEAFF. The DNA for the CDR3 is TGTGCCAGCAGCCAGGGACAGGGGATGACTGAAGCTTTCTTT.

The rearrangement links TRBV20-1 to TRBJ2-3, with D perhaps matching TRBD1 (6 bases). V was pared by 4 bases and J by 2 bases, with 13 bases between. This CDR3 contains 14 residues. CDR1 and CDR2 from the germline V gene are DFQATT and SNEGSKA (reference sequence). CDR3 DNA sequence: TGCAGTGCTAAGGGGGTCAGTTACACAGATACGCAGTATTTT. It specifies CSAKGVSYTDTQYF.

In the case of this clonotype: A clone one base away is much larger, so this may be a read error. The chain couples TRBV3-1 to TRBJ2-1; D not certain. Germline V gene data show CDR1 as LGHDT and CDR2 as YNNKEL (reference sequence). The CDR3 is made up of 14 amino acids. The CDR3 sequence: CASSQELTSNKQFF. The CDR3 DNA is TGTGCCAGCAGCCAAGAGCTGACGAGCAATAAGCAGTTCTTC.

The CDR3: CASSQRGNNEQFF. In DNA form, the CDR3 reads TGTGCCAGCAGTCAAAGGGGGAACAATGAGCAGTTCTTC. This sequence joins TRBV27 and TRBJ2-1; possible D gene TRBD1, 6 bases. The V and J ends lost 5 bases and 5 bases respectively, with 10 bases between them. Germline CDR1 reads MNHEY; CDR2 reads SMNVEV (reference sequence). The CDR3 consists of 13 residues.

This clonotype has at least ten counts. The chain couples TRBV27 to TRBJ2-7; 9 bases agree with TRBD1. The V segment lost 6 bases and the J segment 6 bases; nucleotides outside the gene matches: 18. Germline lookup yields CDR1 MNHEY and CDR2 SMNVEV (reference sequence). The CDR3 is 17 residues long. The CDR3 DNA sequence: TGTGCCAGCAGCCTCCGTTACCGGGACAGGGATTTGGGCGAGCAGTACTTC. This codes for CASSLRYRDRDLGEQYF.

There are many counts of this clonotype. The chain recombines TRBV6-1 with TRBJ2-7, with 14 bases fitting TRBD2. Trimming took 7 bases from V and 0 from J; bases not matched to a gene: 11. The CDR3 spans 18 residues. In germline, CDR1 is MNHNS, CDR2 SASEGT. The CDR3 nucleotides are TGTGCCAGCAAAGACCCGGGGACTAGCGGGAGTGGCTCCTACGAGCAGTACTTC. It specifies CASKDPGTSGSGSYEQYF.

This clonotype was counted between two and nine times. V is TRBV7-9 and J is TRBJ2-1; D might be TRBD1 (6 bases). This CDR3 has 13 amino acids. With 5 bases removed from V and 6 bases from J, the gap between germline ends came to 11 bases. Germline assignment: CDR1 SEHNR and CDR2 FQNEAQ (reference sequence). DNA for the CDR3: TGTGCCAGCAGCCCAAAAGGGGGCAATGAGCAGTTCTTC. As protein: CASSPKGGNEQFF.

The chain combines TRBV4-1 with TRBJ2-2; 8 positions agree with TRBD2. The germline gives CDR1 MGHRA, CDR2 YSYEKL. The V segment lost 4 bases and the J segment 0 bases; nucleotides outside the gene matches: 13. CDR3 length equals 19 residues. The CDR3 reads CASSRQLPTSGANTGELFF. The CDR3 DNA is TGCGCCAGCAGCCGTCAACTACCCACTAGCGGAGCGAACACCGGGGAGCTGTTTTTT.

The rearrangement uses TRBV28 and TRBJ1-2; D is uncertain. Looked up from germline, CDR1 is MDHEN and CDR2 is SYDVKM. V was pared by 7 bases and J by 5 bases, with 11 bases between. This CDR3 region has 12 residues. CDR3 amino acids: CASISGGYGYTF. CDR3 in DNA: TGTGCCAGCATTTCCGGTGGATATGGCTACACCTTC.

Comment on this clonotype: It may be a read error: a sequence one base away is much more abundant. The J gene is TRBJ2-7, the V gene TRBV6-4; 8 nucleotides match TRBD2. V was clipped by 4 bases and J by 7 bases; unmatched bases: 12. The CDR3 sequence is 15 residues long. Germline CDR1 is MRHNA and CDR2 is SNTAGT. The CDR3 DNA reads as TGTGCCAGCAGTGGACGGCGGGGGGTGTACAATGAGCAGTACTTC. It specifies CASSGRRGVYNEQYF.

At least ten counts were recorded for this clonotype. The chain couples TRBV6-5 to TRBJ2-1, with TRBD1 identical over 10 bases. The CDR3 loop spans 14 amino acids. Germline V gene lookup returns CDR1 MNHEY and CDR2 SVGAGI. The junction had 6 bases not matched to a gene; V was cut back by 7 bases and J by 6 bases. The CDR3 loop is CASTSGTGANEQFF. In nucleotides, the CDR3 is TGTGCCAGCACGTCCGGGACAGGGGCCAATGAGCAGTTCTTC.

To note about this clonotype: At one of its ends the junction is not consistent with the germline gene, which may arise from a read error. The V call is TRBV18, the J call TRBJ2-1; 7 bases align to TRBD2. Germline V gene data show CDR1 as KGHSH and CDR2 as LQKENI. The CDR3 totals 15 residues. The CDR3 loop is CASSLLADSYNGQFF. CDR3 nucleotide sequence: TGTGCCAGCTCGCTTCTAGCGGACTCCTACAATGGGCAGTTCTTC. The whole variable domain, filled in from reference TRBV18 and TRBJ2-1, reads NAGVMQNPRHLVRRRGQEARLRCSPMKGHSHVYWYRQLPEEGLKFMVYLQKENIIDESGMPKERFSAEFPKEGPSILRIQQVVRGDSAAYFCASSLLADSYNGQFFGPGTRLTVL.

At least ten counts were recorded for this clonotype. The chain is built from TRBV12-3 or TRBV12-4 and TRBJ1-4, with 7 bases aligning to TRBD1. The V gene end was trimmed by 6 bases and the J gene end by 5 bases; junction bases not matched to a gene: 6. The CDR3 has 14 amino acids. The CDR3 loop is CASSLGGSNEKLFF. For the CDR3, the DNA is TGTGCCAGCAGCCTAGGGGGCTCGAATGAAAAACTGTTTTTT.

V gene TRBV6-5 combines with J gene TRBJ2-5; D not certain. Germline V gene data show CDR1 as MNHEY and CDR2 as SVGAGI. The CDR3 contains 13 residues. Between the trimmed V and J ends, which lost 4 bases and 3 bases, there was a span of 9 bases. The CDR3 region is CASSSPLKETQYF. In nucleotides, the CDR3 is TGTGCCAGCAGTTCCCCTCTCAAAGAGACCCAGTACTTC.

The gene calls are TRBV3-1 and TRBJ2-7; 9 nucleotides align to TRBD1. The J call may be in error: the DNA end matches TRBJ2-5 better. The CDR3 runs to 16 residues. Per the germline V gene, CDR1 is LGHDT and CDR2 is YNNKEL (reference sequence). The CDR3 sequence: CASSQWGQGLSETQYF. The CDR3 region has the DNA TGTGCCAGCAGCCAATGGGGACAGGGCTTATCAGAGACCCAGTACTTC.

V is TRBV18 and J is TRBJ1-5; a possible D gene is TRBD1 (6 bases). CDR3 length: 16 residues. With 0 bases removed from V and 2 bases from J, the gap between germline ends came to 11 bases. Germline-derived CDR1 and CDR2 are KGHSH and LQKENI. CDR3 in DNA: TGTGCCAGCTCACCACCGGGGGCGGATCGCAATCAGCCCCAGCATTTT. Translated, it gives CASSPPGADRNQPQHF.

This rearrangement joins TRBV20-1 to TRBJ2-1, with 10 bases aligning to TRBD2. The CDR3 runs 18 residues. Germline V CDR1 and CDR2: DFQATT, SNEGSKA (reference sequence). Trimming took 0 bases from V and 8 from J; bases not matched to a gene: 16. Here the CDR3 reads CSARDGSGRTSPADEQFF. Here the CDR3 DNA reads TGCAGTGCTAGAGATGGTAGCGGGAGGACCTCCCCGGCCGATGAGCAGTTCTTC.

The rearrangement joins TRBV9 to TRBJ2-5; 7 positions agree with TRBD2. J gave up 1 base and V 2 bases, and 5 bases lay outside the gene matches. The CDR3 totals 15 residues. The germline V gene encodes CDR1 SGDLS and CDR2 YYNGEE. In nucleotides, the CDR3 is TGTGCCAGCAGCGTGGGCGGGGGTACCCAAGAGACCCAGTACTTC. Its translation is CASSVGGGTQETQYF. The variable domain in full, with the rest retrieved from reference TRBV9 and TRBJ2-5, is DSGVTQTPKHLITATGQRVTLRCSPRSGDLSVYWYQQSLDQGLQFLIQYYNGEERAKGNILERFSAQQFPDLHSELNLSSLELGDSALYFCASSVGGGTQETQYFGPGTRLLVL.

This clonotype was seen at least ten times. This chain connects TRBV12-3 or TRBV12-4 to TRBJ2-7, with D unresolved. This CDR3 has 11 residues. V lost 6 bases, J lost 5 bases, and 8 bases lay in between. CDR3 coding DNA: TGTGCCAGCAGCCATGGCCACGAGCAGTACTTC. Translating it yields CASSHGHEQYF.

The table lists this clonotype with a few counts. CDR3 nucleotide sequence: TGTGCTAGTGGTTTGCTGGATACGCAGTATTTT. This sequence encodes CASGLLDTQYF. The gene calls are TRBV12-5 and TRBJ2-3, with no clear D. CDR3 size: 11 residues. The V gene lost 2 bases and the J gene lost 6 bases, with 3 bases spanning the gap. Per germline, CDR1 LGHNT and CDR2 FRNRAP.